This is a list of T cell receptor beta chains from one sample in a study of identical twins. TCRdb processed the 5' RACE reads anew with MiXCR; each CDR3 protein has one entry. The data hold some 660,000 distinct CDR3 sequences, with 8.6% observed a single time. The same sample was also studied in work on yellow fever vaccine responses in identical twins.

Sequencing was done on a sample of PBMCs. The receptors shown here come from a woman aged 18 to 35 in good health. Both conserved end residues are trimmed from each CDR3. The D gene is left open where the match is weak.

TRBJ2-1,TRBD2,TRBV6-2/TRBV6-3,ASRGPRSGGSYNEQF
TRBJ1-6,.,TRBV28,ASSPSGVGIYSPLH
TRBJ1-5,TRBD1,TRBV7-2,ASSSRGQHNQPQH
TRBJ1-2,.,TRBV24-1,ATGRAAPCRGRYT
TRBJ2-7,TRBD1,TRBV18,ASSPPGQYEQY
TRBJ2-7,TRBD1,TRBV10-3,AISAPSGQGYEQY
TRBJ1-4,TRBD1,TRBV9,ASSRTGTGDNEKLF
TRBJ2-7,.,TRBV7-9,ASSLVDGGASYEQY
TRBJ2-7,.,TRBV6-5,ASSYSMERAYEQY
TRBJ2-3,TRBD1,TRBV10-3,AIRGQDLGDTQY
TRBJ2-3,.,TRBV4-3,ASSPRWGVTDTQY
TRBJ2-7,.,TRBV30,AWSEQDYEQY
TRBJ2-3,.,TRBV12-3/TRBV12-4,ASSLGGGYGTDTQY
TRBJ2-3,TRBD1,TRBV27,ASSSQGDSTDTQY
TRBJ1-5,TRBD1,TRBV5-6,ASSLGDGRGKPQH
TRBJ2-1,TRBD2,TRBV5-1,ASSLARAGMDNEQF
TRBJ1-4,.,TRBV3-1,ATSFNNEKLF
TRBJ2-1,.,TRBV7-8,ASSFTSTHNEQF
TRBJ2-7,TRBD1,TRBV27,ASRTGVGEQY
TRBJ2-7,.,TRBV6-5,ASSYSSGTYEQY
TRBJ2-3,TRBD2,TRBV9,ASSARGGLTDTQY
TRBJ1-4,TRBD1,TRBV7-8,ASSAGGQGLSNEKLF
TRBJ1-1,.,TRBV25-1,ASSEYVGGGAF
TRBJ1-1,TRBD1,TRBV12-3/TRBV12-4,ASSLLTGVNTEAF
TRBJ2-1,.,TRBV29-1,SVVRGNSYNEQF
TRBJ1-1,.,TRBV29-1,SVEFGREGEAF
TRBJ2-7,TRBD1,TRBV5-1,ASSLGDRGPGYEQY
TRBJ2-5,.,TRBV9,ASSAGAVQETQY
TRBJ2-7,.,TRBV20-1,SAGRGEQY
TRBJ1-6,TRBD1,TRBV5-1,ASSASTGAYNSPLH
TRBJ2-1,.,TRBV20-1,SALEENEQF
TRBJ2-1,.,TRBV15,ATSRDRGLDEQF
TRBJ2-4,.,TRBV7-9,ASSGSGPRDIQY
TRBJ2-5,TRBD2,TRBV7-2,ASSRMGGQETQY
TRBJ2-5,TRBD1,TRBV20-1,SAPGQGIETQY
TRBJ2-7,.,TRBV7-2,ASSLVLGSYEQY
TRBJ1-5,.,TRBV11-2,ASSLEGTGNQPQH
TRBJ2-7,TRBD1,TRBV10-3,ASRAGQGTYEQY
TRBJ2-1,.,TRBV7-8,ASSRGTLGYNEQF
TRBJ2-5,TRBD2,TRBV20-1,SGDVAGRQETQY
TRBJ2-5,TRBD2,TRBV28,AGSYRDWREGRQETQY
TRBJ2-6,.,TRBV27,ASSPYRGGDFSGANVLT